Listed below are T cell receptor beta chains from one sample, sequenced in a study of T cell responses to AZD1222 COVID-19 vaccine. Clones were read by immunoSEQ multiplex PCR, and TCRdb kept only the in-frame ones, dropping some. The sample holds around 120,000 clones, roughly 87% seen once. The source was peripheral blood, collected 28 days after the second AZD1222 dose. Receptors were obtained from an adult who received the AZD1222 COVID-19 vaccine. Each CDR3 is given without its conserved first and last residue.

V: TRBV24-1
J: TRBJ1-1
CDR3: ATSGRVNTEAF

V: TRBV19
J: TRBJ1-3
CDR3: ASGTGQGSGNTIY

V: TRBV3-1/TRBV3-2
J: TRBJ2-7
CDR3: ASSSPGLAAYEQY

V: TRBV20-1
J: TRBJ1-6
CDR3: SASESYTYNSPLH

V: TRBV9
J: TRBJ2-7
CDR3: ASSVEFSRGRQY

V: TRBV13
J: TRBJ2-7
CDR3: ASSTRDRGGEQY

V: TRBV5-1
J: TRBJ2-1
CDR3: ASSLVAAPSYNEQF

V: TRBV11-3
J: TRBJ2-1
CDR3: ASSLAPLAHEQF

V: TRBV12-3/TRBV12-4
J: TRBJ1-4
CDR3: ASSSYPNEKLF

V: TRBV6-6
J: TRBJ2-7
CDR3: ASSSPRTLTYEQY

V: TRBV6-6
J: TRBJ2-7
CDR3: ASSDTGVEEQY

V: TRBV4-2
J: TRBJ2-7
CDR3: ASSQDETGSYEQY

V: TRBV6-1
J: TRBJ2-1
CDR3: ASSEAGGNDEQF

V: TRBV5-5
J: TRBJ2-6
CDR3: ASSLTVHSGANVLT

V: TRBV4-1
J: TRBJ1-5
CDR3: ASSQPGQGDNQPQH

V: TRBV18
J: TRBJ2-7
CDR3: ASSPIQTGAPTYEQY

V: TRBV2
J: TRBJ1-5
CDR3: ASSEQGGDQPQH

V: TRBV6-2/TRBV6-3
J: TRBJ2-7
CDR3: ASSNGAHYEQY

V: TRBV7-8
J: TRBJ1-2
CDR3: ASSFEGLDYGYT